These 2 T cell receptor beta chains originate from one sample sequenced in a study of cytomegalovirus exposure and HLA in healthy donors. Repertoires were generated with immunoSEQ multiplex PCR, while TCRdb's copy carries only in-frame clones and drops some. The data show about 120,000 clones, with over 75% seen just once and roughly 6.3% held by the top ten. The sample comprised PBMCs. The receptors were gathered from a woman aged 18-29 years in good health and CMV-seropositive.

The CDR3 sequence is CASSLNAGQPQHF. Here the CDR3 DNA reads TGTGCCAGCAGCCTCAACGCGGGACAGCCCCAGCATTTT. The gene calls are TRBV7-9 and TRBJ1-5; no firm D call. With 5 bases removed from V and 7 bases from J, the gap between germline ends came to 12 bases. This CDR3 comprises 13 residues. Germline V gives CDR1 SEHNR, CDR2 FQNEAQ (reference sequence).

This chain connects TRBV28 to TRBJ2-4; perhaps TRBD1 as D (5 bases). Germline values: CDR1 MDHEN, CDR2 SYDVKM. CDR3 length: 16 amino acids. Deletions cut 3 bases from V and 7 bases from J, with 19 bases between. The CDR3, as DNA: TGTGCCAGCAGTTTGGCAGGGTTGAAAGGCTTGAACATTCAGTACTTC. It translates to CASSLAGLKGLNIQYF. Looking up the rest from reference TRBV28 and TRBJ2-4 gives the full variable domain: DVKVTQSSRYLVKRTGEKVFLECVQDMDHENMFWYRQDPGLGLRLIYFSYDVKMKEKGDIPEGYSVSREKKERFSLILESASTNQTSMYLCASSLAGLKGLNIQYFGAGTRLSVL.